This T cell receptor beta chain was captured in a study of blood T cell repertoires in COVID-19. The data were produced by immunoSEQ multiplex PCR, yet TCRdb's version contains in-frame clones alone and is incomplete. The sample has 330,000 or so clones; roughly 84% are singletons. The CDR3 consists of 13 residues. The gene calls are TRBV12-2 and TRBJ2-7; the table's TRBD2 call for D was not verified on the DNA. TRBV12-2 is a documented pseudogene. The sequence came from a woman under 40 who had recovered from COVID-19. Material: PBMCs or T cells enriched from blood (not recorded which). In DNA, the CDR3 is TGTGCAAGTCGCCCGGGGGGCTCCTACGAGCAGTACTTC. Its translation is CASRPGGSYEQYF.